These T cell receptor beta chains were read from a single sample in a study of cytomegalovirus exposure and HLA in healthy donors. TCRdb's table, derived via immunoSEQ multiplex PCR, lists solely in-frame clones and lacks some. The sample carries more than 85,000 clones, approximately 70% recorded once. The sample consisted of PBMCs. Receptor source: a man between 40 and 49 years old in good health and CMV-seronegative. The conserved cysteine and the conserved F or W are not part of the CDR3 here. Each record gives: V gene, CDR3 protein.

TRBV7-3 | ASSPSGGYKFTGELF
TRBV7-2 | ASSLGLGRQPQH
TRBV19 | ASSIRGAVGEQY
TRBV7-9 | ASSNPQGFFGNTIY
TRBV4-2 | ASSQGTSGDSYEQY
TRBV4-3 | ASSQDGLEGTGELF
TRBV7-9 | ASSLVRSEQY
TRBV4-1 | ASSQVLAVKISSYNEQF
TRBV5-5 | ASTYTDTQY
TRBV9 | ASSPEGLAVKETQY
TRBV4-1 | ASSQPDRSSYEQY
TRBV27 | ASSFIGEAYEQY
TRBV5-1 | ASSLEEGKIRLRNQPQH
TRBV2 | ASSEGDTSS
TRBV11-2 | ASSFPGGGDEKLF
TRBV6-6 | ASTPTGTGELF